This T cell receptor beta chain stems from a study of blood T cell repertoires in COVID-19. Study context: The United States, Italy and Spain were the sources of the acute and convalescent COVID-19 samples. T cells, B-cell-depleted T cells, or PBMCs supplied cDNA or gDNA.

The V and J ends lost 5 bases and 0 bases respectively, with 14 bases between them. Germline CDR1 MNHEY, CDR2 SVGEGT. The CDR3 runs 15 residues. Under the authors' procedure: Amplified reference gene primers provided the basis for estimating nucleated cell counts. The data were produced by immunoSEQ multiplex PCR, yet TCRdb's version contains in-frame clones alone and is incomplete. V, J and clone size were drawn from that table, and D and trimming were deduced from the DNA. The sample lists about 50,000 clones; around 90% were seen once. The source material was peripheral blood. The chain carries TRBV6-2 or TRBV6-3 and TRBJ2-7; D possibly corresponds to TRBD2 (6 bases). The source is a human donor in a cohort sampled during active COVID-19. DNA for the CDR3: TGTGCCAGCAGTAGGGGCGGGAAGAGCTCCTACGAGCAGTACGTC. Encoded protein: CASSRGGKSSYEQYV.